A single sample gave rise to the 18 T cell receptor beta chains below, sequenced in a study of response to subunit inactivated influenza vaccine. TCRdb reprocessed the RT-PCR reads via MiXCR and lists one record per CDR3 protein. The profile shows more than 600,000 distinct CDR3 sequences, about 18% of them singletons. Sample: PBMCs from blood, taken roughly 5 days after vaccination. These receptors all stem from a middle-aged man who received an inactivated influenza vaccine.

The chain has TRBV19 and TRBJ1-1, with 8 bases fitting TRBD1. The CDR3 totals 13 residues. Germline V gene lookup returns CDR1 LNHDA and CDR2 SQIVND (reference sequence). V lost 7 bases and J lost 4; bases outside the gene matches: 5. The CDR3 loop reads CASTATGVTEAFF. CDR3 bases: TGTGCCAGTACCGCGACAGGGGTCACTGAAGCTTTCTTT.

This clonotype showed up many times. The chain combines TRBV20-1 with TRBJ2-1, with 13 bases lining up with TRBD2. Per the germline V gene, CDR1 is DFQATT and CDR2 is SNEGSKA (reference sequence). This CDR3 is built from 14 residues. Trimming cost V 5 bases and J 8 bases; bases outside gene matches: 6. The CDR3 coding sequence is TGCAGTGCTCTACTAGCGGGAGGGGTTGATGAGCAGTTCTTC. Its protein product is CSALLAGGVDEQFF.

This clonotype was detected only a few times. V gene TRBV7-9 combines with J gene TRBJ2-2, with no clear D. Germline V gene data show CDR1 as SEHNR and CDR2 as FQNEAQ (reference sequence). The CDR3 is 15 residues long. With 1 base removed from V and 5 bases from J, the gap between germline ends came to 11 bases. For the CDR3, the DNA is TGTGCCAGCAGCTTAGGTAGCCTTCATACCGGGGAGCTGTTTTTT. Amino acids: CASSLGSLHTGELFF. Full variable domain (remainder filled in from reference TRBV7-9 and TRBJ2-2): DTGVSQNPRHKITKRGQNVTFRCDPISEHNRLYWYRQTLGQGPEFLTYFQNEAQLEKSRLLSDRFSAERPKGSFSTLEIQRTEQGDSAMYLCASSLGSLHTGELFFGEGSRLTVL.

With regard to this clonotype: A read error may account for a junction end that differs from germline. In DNA form, the CDR3 reads TGTGCTAGCAGCCGTCGGTCTGGATCGAATGAAAAACTGTTTTTT. Translating it yields CASSRRSGSNEKLFF. This chain uses TRBV7-7 with TRBJ1-4; D gene ambiguous. The germline V gene has CDR1 SSHAT and CDR2 FNYEAQ (reference sequence). The CDR3 is made up of 15 amino acids.

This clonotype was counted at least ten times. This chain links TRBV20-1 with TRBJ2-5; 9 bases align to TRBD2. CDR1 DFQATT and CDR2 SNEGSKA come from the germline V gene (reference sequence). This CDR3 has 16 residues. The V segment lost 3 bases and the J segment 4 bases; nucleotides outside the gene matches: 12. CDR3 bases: TGCAGTGCTAGTTGGTGGGGCGGGGGGGCCGCAGAGACCCAGTACTTC. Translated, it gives CSASWWGGGAAETQYF.

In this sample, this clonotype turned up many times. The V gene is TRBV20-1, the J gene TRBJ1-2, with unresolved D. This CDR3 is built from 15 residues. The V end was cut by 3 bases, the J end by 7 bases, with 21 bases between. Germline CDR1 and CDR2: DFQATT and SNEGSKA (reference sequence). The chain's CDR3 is CSASGPGDALTGYTF. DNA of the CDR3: TGCAGTGCTAGTGGTCCGGGCGATGCCCTCACTGGCTACACCTTC.

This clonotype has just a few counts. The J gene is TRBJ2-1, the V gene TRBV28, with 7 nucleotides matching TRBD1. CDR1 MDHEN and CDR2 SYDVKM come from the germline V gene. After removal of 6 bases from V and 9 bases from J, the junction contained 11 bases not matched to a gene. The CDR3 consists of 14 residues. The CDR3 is CASRTGKLFSEQFF. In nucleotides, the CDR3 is TGTGCCAGCAGGACAGGGAAGTTGTTTAGTGAGCAGTTCTTC. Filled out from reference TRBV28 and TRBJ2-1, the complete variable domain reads DVKVTQSSRYLVKRTGEKVFLECVQDMDHENMFWYRQDPGLGLRLIYFSYDVKMKEKGDIPEGYSVSREKKERFSLILESASTNQTSMYLCASRTGKLFSEQFFGPGTRLTVL.

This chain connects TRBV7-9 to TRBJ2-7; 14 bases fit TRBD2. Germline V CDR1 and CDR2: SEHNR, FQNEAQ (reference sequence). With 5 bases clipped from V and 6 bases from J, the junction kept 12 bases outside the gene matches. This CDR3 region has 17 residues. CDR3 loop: CASSQTSGGANSGEQYF. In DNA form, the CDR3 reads TGTGCCAGCAGCCAGACTAGCGGGGGGGCAAATTCCGGCGAGCAGTACTTC.

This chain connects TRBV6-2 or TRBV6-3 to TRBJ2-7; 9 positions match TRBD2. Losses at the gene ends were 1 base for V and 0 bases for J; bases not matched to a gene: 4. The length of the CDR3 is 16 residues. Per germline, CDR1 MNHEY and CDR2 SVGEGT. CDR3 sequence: CASSYLVAGVSYEQYF. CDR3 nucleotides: TGTGCCAGCAGTTACTTGGTAGCGGGAGTCTCCTACGAGCAGTACTTC.

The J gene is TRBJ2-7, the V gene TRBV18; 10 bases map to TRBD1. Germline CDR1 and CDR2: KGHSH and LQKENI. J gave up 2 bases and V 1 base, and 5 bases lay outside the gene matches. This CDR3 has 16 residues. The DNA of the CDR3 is TGTGCCAGCTCACCACAGGACAGGGGGGGTACCTACGAGCAGTACTTC. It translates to CASSPQDRGGTYEQYF.

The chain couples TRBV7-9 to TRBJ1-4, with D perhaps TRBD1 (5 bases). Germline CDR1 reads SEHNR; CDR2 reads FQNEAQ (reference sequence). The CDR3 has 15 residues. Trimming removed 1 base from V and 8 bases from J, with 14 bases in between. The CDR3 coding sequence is TGTGCCAGCAGCTTAGTGGGACCCAAGGTGGAAAAACTGTTTTTT. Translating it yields CASSLVGPKVEKLFF.

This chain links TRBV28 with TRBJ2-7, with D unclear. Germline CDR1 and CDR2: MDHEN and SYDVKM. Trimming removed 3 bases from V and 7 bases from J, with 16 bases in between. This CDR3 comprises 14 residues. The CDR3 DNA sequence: TGTGCCAGCAGTTTCGTAGTCAGTCTTGGAGAGCAGTACTTC. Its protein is CASSFVVSLGEQYF.

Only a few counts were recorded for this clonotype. Written as DNA, the CDR3 is TGTGCCAGCAGAGACGGGACTAGAACCTACGAGCAGTACTTC. It translates to CASRDGTRTYEQYF. The chain couples TRBV28 to TRBJ2-7, with TRBD2 matching 8 bases. Germline CDR1 MDHEN, CDR2 SYDVKM. The CDR3 is made up of 14 amino acids. V dropped 6 bases and J dropped 2; count of bases not matched to a gene: 6.

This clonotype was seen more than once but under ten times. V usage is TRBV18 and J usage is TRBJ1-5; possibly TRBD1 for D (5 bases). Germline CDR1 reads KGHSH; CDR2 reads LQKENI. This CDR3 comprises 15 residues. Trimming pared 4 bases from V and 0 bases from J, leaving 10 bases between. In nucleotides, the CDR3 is TGTGCCAGCTCACGGGATCAGGGTAGCAATCAGCCCCAGCATTTT. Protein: CASSRDQGSNQPQHF. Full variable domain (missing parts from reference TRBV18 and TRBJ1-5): NAGVMQNPRHLVRRRGQEARLRCSPMKGHSHVYWYRQLPEEGLKFMVYLQKENIIDESGMPKERFSAEFPKEGPSILRIQQVVRGDSAAYFCASSRDQGSNQPQHFGDGTRLSIL.

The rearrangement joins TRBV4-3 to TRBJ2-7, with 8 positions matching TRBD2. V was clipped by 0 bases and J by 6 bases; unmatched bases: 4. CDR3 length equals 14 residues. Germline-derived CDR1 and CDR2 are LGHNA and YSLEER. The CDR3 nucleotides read TGCGCCAGCAGCCAAGATAGAGCGGGGGTCGAGCAGTACTTC. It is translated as CASSQDRAGVEQYF.

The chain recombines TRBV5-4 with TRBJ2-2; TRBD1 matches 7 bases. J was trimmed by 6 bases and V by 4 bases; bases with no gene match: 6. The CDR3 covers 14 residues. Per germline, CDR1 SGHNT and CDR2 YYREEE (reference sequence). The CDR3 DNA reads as TGTGCCAGCAGCGCCCGACAGGGACCCGGGGAGCTGTTTTTT. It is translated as CASSARQGPGELFF.

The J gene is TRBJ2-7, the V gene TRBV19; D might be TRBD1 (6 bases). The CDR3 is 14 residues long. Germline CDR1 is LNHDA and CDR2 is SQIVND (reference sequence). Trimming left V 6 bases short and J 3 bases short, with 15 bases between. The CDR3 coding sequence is TGTGCCAGTAGGATCCGGGACACCTACTACGAGCAGTACTTC. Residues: CASRIRDTYYEQYF.

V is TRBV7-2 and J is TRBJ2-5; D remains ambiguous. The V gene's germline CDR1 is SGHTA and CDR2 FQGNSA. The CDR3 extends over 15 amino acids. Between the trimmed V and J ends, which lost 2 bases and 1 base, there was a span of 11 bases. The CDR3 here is CASSLRSRTQETQYF. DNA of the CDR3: TGTGCCAGCAGCTTAAGGAGCAGGACCCAAGAGACCCAGTACTTC.